This TCR beta chain was captured by sequencing in a study of cytomegalovirus exposure and HLA in healthy donors. On the study more broadly: Early released data had tens of millions of unique TCRs, all coming from HLA-typed donors. Whole-study results and caveats: Overall, under 200 TCR beta chains were annotated as cytomegalovirus-associated. Specificity of a few CMV-associated chains for CMV antigens was verified in vitro.

Germline loops: CDR1 MGHRA, CDR2 YSYEKL. V shed 5 bases and J 7 bases; nucleotides not matched to a gene: 12. The CDR3 loop spans 16 amino acids. All donors participated as healthy donors of bone marrow. This clone came up a few times. Its antigen remains unknown. Primers: 60 Vbeta forward and 13 Jbeta reverse. Produced via immunoSEQ multiplex PCR; TCRdb's table is partial and in-frame only. The repertoire has around 150,000 clones, about 80% of them found once; the top ten carry about 9.5%. This receptor was identified in a man between 18 and 29 years old in good health and CMV-seropositive. The sample consisted of PBMCs. V and J are TRBV4-1 and TRBJ1-1; 11 bases fit TRBD1. CDR3 coding DNA: TGCGCCAGCAGCAACCTTCCGGGACAGGGGGGTGGTGAAGCTTTCTTT. Translation: CASSNLPGQGGGEAFF.